This TCR beta chain was profiled in a study of regulatory T cells in long-lasting Graves disease. Across the whole study: Antithyroid drugs had been taken by newly diagnosed Graves' patients for under 3 months.

Through Arm-PCR of CDR3 regions and iRepertoire HTBI primers, TCR beta libraries were built. One entry per CDR3 protein results from TCRdb running MiXCR on the multiplex PCR reads. The profile shows 200,000 to 250,000 distinct CDR3 sequences, around a fifth of them singletons. Sample time point: newly diagnosed GD, antithyroid drugs for less than 3 months. The TCR library used RNA extracted from PBMCs. Of note for this clonotype: Its antigen is unknown.

The V and J ends lost 1 base and 0 bases, in that order; junction bases with no gene match: 4. This CDR3 comprises 17 residues. Looked up from germline, CDR1 is SEHNR and CDR2 is FQNEAQ (reference sequence). Study observations and caveats: TRBV28, TRBJ1-2 and TRBJ2-5 emerged as the favored segments in persistent disease.

The data also belong to a second study, concerning T cells in Graves' hyperthyroidism and ophthalmopathy. That paper adds: Lactation, pregnancy, other autoimmune disease or uncontrolled infection excluded patients. The diagnoses drew upon clinical symptoms, serum thyroxine and TRAb, thyroid ultrasound and orbital computed tomography.

The origin of this receptor is a woman younger than 45 with Graves disease. The V call is TRBV7-9, the J call TRBJ1-3, with TRBD1 matching 9 bases. Material: peripheral blood mononuclear cells (PBMCs), obtained at new diagnosis, from a patient treated with antithyroid drugs. The CDR3 loop is CASSLGTGDLSGNTIYF. The CDR3 DNA follows: TGTGCCAGCAGCTTAGGGACAGGGGATCTCTCTGGAAACACCATATATTTT.